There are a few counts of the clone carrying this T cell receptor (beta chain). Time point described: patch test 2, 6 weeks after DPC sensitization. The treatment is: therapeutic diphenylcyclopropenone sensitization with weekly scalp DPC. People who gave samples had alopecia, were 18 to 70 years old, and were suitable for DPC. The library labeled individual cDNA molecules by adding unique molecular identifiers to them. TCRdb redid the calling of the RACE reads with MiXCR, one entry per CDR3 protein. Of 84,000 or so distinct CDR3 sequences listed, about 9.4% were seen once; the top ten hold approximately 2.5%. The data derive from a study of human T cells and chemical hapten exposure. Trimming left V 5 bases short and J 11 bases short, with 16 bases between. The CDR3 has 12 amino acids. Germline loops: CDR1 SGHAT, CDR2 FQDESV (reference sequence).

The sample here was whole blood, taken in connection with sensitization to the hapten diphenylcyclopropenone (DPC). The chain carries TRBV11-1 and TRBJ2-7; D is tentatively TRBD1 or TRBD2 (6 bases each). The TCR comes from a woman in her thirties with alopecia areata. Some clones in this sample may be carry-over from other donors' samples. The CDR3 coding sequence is TGTGCCAGCAGCCCCGAAGGGGGGACCAAGTACTTC. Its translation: CASSPEGGTKYF.